This T cell receptor beta chain was recovered during a study of tumor-infiltrating lymphocytes in primary liver carcinoma. TCR beta cDNA was reverse-transcribed from approximately 0.45 ug of total RNA. The reaction used a constant-region primer and ProtoScript II reverse transcriptase. For TCR beta, libraries were produced by three nested multiplex PCR rounds using slightly modified ARM-PCR. Use of TRBV1-TRBV30 forward primers with a C-beta reverse primer characterized the first two PCR rounds, which lasted about 9 cycles each. TCRdb redid the calling of the multiplex PCR reads with MiXCR, one entry per CDR3 protein. The sample shows over 45,000 distinct CDR3 sequences, 60% to 85% of them seen only once. Looked up from germline, CDR1 is MGHRA and CDR2 is YSYEKL. This CDR3 is built from 14 residues. It was from around 18-30 mg of unsorted bulk tissue that RNA and DNA were co-extracted. Five separate regions of each tumor underwent sampling.

Concerning this clonotype: No antigen is known for it. At one boundary the junction diverges from the germline segment, which might be a read error.

Notes on the study in general: Compared with blood, tumor repertoires held significantly more in their top 250 clones.

The V and J genes are TRBV4-1 and TRBJ1-5; D is uncertain. Material for sequencing was liver tumor tissue from sampling region 5. Specified subset: tumor region T5, tumor centre. The sequence was obtained from a man aged 40-49 years with primary liver carcinoma and hepatitis B virus infection. The CDR3 DNA follows: TGCGCCAACAGCCTAGAGGCGGAGAATCAGCCCCAGCATTTT. Its translation: CANSLEAENQPQHF.